This TCR beta chain appears in the sequencing data of a study of post-analysis software for immune sequencing data. Overall study context: Relapsing-remitting, secondary progressive and progressive-relapsing forms of multiple sclerosis all featured among disease courses.

The sample holds a few counts of this clonotype. The antigen is undetermined. The junction differs from germline at one of its ends, possibly a read error. cDNA libraries of TCR beta carried unique molecular identifiers. Once 1 to 10 million T cells were used, hundreds of thousands of cDNA molecules resulted. TCRdb re-derived calls from the PCR reads in MiXCR, one entry per CDR3 protein. This table holds around 400,000 distinct CDR3 sequences, around a third found once. Study results and caveats: Same-batch preparations were strongly co-clustered by F measure. Patients with multiple sclerosis recorded significantly lower normalized Chao1 diversity than controls, the study found. A handful of TRBV segments appeared more often in patients than in controls, and TRBV5-6, TRBV5-1 and TRBV20-1 were among these.

Germline V gives CDR1 MGHRA, CDR2 YSYEKL. CDR3 length: 15 amino acids. This receptor was obtained from a girl aged 5 to 17 with multiple sclerosis. Sequencing was performed on blood. The chain combines TRBV4-1 with TRBJ2-1; D possibly uses TRBD1 or TRBD2 (5 bases each). Here the CDR3 reads CASGQRYGTRNEQFF. DNA of the CDR3: TGCGCCAGCGGCCAAAGGTACGGGACCAGAAATGAGCAGTTCTTC.